This TCR beta chain was sequenced in a study of T cell changes during pregnancy in multiple sclerosis. Germline CDR1 reads SGHRS; CDR2 reads YFSETQ. The CDR3 contains 15 residues. The V gene lost 2 bases and the J gene lost 7 bases, with 16 bases spanning the gap. Sequencing used immunoSEQ multiplex PCR; TCRdb keeps in-frame clones, though not all of them. Among roughly 9,900 clones listed, around 89% were seen once. The receptor was isolated from a female donor in good health, enrolled as a control in a pregnancy study. The material sequenced was CD8+ T cells from peripheral blood mononuclear cells, taken in the first trimester of pregnancy. The V call is TRBV5-1, the J call TRBJ2-1; TRBD1 is a possible D gene (5 bases). In nucleotides, the CDR3 is TGCGCCAGCAGCTTTAGGGCAGGGATTCTGAATGAGCAGTTCTTC. Translation gives CASSFRAGILNEQFF. Variable domain in full (rest from reference TRBV5-1 and TRBJ2-1): KAGVTQTPRYLIKTRGQQVTLSCSPISGHRSVSWYQQTPGQGLQFLFEYFSETQRNKGNFPGRFSGRQFSNSRSEMNVSTLELGDSALYLCASSFRAGILNEQFFGPGTRLTVL.